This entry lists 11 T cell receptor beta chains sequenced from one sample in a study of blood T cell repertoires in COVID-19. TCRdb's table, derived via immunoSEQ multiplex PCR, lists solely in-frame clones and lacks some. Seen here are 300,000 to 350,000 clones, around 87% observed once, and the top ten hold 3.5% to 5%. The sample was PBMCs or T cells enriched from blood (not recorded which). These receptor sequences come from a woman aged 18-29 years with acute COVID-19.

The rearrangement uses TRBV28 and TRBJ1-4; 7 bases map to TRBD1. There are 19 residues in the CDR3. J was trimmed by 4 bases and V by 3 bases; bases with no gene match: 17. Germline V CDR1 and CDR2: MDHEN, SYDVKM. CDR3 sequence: CASSFSVQDPGQHNEKLFF. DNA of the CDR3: TGTGCCAGCAGTTTTTCCGTACAAGATCCGGGACAGCATAATGAAAAACTGTTTTTT.

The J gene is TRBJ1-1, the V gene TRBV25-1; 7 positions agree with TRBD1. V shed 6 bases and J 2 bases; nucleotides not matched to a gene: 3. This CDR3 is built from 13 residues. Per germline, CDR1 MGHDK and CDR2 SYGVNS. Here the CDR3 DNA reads TGTGCCAGCAGCGGGACAGCAAACACTGAAGCTTTCTTT. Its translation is CASSGTANTEAFF.

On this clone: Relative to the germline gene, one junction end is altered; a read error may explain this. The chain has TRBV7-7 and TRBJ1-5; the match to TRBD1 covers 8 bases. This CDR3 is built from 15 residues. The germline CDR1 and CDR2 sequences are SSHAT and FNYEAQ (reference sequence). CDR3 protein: CASRYRDRLNQPQHF. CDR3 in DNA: TGTGCTAGCAGATACCGGGACAGGCTCAATCAGCCCCAGCATTTT.

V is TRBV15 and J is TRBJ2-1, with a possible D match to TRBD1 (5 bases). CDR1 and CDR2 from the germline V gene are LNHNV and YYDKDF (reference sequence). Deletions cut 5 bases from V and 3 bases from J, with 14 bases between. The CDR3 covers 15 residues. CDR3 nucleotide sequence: TGTGCCACCAGCCAACCTTGGGGCAGCTACAATGAGCAGTTCTTC. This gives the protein CATSQPWGSYNEQFF.

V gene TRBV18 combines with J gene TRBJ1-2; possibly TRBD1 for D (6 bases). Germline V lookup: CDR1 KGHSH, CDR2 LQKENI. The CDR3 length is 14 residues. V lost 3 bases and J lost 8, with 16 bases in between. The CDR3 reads CASSPNGAQGGYTF. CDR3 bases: TGTGCCAGCTCACCGAACGGGGCACAGGGAGGCTACACCTTC.

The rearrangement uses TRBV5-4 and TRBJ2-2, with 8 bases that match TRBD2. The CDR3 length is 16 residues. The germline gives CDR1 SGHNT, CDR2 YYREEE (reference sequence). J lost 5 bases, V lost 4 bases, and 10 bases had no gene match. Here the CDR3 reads CASSPGGGVKTGELFF. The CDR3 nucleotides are TGTGCCAGCAGCCCCGGGGGGGGAGTGAAAACCGGGGAGCTGTTTTTT.

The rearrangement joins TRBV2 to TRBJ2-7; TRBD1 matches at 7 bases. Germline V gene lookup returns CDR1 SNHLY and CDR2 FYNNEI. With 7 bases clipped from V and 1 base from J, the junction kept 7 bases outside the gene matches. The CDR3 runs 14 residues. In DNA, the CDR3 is TGTGCCAGCACCTTCCCGGGACAGTCCTACGAGCAGTACTTC. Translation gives CASTFPGQSYEQYF.

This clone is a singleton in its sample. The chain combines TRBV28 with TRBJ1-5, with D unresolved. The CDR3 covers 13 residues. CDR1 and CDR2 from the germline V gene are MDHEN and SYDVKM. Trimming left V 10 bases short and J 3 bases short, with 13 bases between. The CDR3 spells CAIHSGANQPQHF. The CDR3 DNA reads TGTGCCATCCATTCGGGTGCCAATCAGCCCCAGCATTTT. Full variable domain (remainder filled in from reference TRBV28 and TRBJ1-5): DVKVTQSSRYLVKRTGEKVFLECVQDMDHENMFWYRQDPGLGLRLIYFSYDVKMKEKGDIPEGYSVSREKKERFSLILESASTNQTSMYLCAIHSGANQPQHFGDGTRLSIL.

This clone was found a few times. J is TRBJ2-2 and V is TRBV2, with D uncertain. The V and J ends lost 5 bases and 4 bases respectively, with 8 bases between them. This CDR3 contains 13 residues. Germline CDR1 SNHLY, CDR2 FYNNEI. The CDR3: CASSLGSTGELFF. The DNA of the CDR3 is TGTGCCAGCAGTCTGGGCAGCACCGGGGAGCTGTTTTTT.

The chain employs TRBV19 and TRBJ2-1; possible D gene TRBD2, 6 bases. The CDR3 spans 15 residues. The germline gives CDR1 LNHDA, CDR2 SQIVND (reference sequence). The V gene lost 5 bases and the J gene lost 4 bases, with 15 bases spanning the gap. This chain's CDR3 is CASSLSGSLYNEQFF. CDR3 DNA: TGTGCCAGTAGTCTAAGCGGGTCTTTGTACAATGAGCAGTTCTTC. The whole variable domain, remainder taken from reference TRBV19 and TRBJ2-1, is DGGITQSPKYLFRKEGQNVTLSCEQNLNHDAMYWYRQDPGQGLRLIYYSQIVNDFQKGDIAEGYSVSREKKESFPLTVTSAQKNPTAFYLCASSLSGSLYNEQFFGPGTRLTVL.

The CDR3 region is CASSLEGTGGSPLHF. CDR3 nucleotides: TGTGCCAGCAGCTTAGAAGGGACAGGGGGATCACCCCTCCACTTT. V gene TRBV7-6 combines with J gene TRBJ1-6; TRBD1 aligns across 11 bases. CDR3 length: 15 amino acids. The V segment lost 1 base and the J segment 10 bases; nucleotides outside the gene matches: 3. Germline lookup yields CDR1 SGHVS and CDR2 FNYEAQ. Combining the CDR3 with reference TRBV7-6 and TRBJ1-6 gives the whole variable domain GAGVSQSPRYKVTKRGQDVALRCDPISGHVSLYWYRQALGQGPEFLTYFNYEAQQDKSGLPNDRFSAERPEGSISTLTIQRTEQRDSAMYRCASSLEGTGGSPLHFGNGTRLTVT.